One sample yielded the 3 T cell receptor beta chains listed below, sequenced in a study of neurological immune-mediated disorders. From the 5' RACE reads, TCRdb called clonotypes with MiXCR, one entry per CDR3 protein. This sample has approximately 87,000 distinct CDR3 sequences; less than 15% occur once, and the top ten carry around 6.8%. The material sequenced was PBMCs. These receptors were collected from a woman aged 45-60 years in good health.

This clonotype appeared many times. The chain is built from TRBV7-2 and TRBJ2-7; D unresolved. CDR1 is SGHTA, CDR2 FQGNSA, per germline. Trimming took off 1 base at V and 0 bases at J, with 7 bases between the two ends. The CDR3 runs 14 residues. CDR3 sequence (DNA): TGTGCCAGCAGCTTAGTATCTAGCTCCTACGAGCAGTACTTC. The encoded protein is CASSLVSSSYEQYF. Full variable domain (outside the CDR3, taken from reference TRBV7-2 and TRBJ2-7): GAGVSQSPSNKVTEKGKDVELRCDPISGHTALYWYRQSLGQGLEFLIYFQGNSAPDKSGLPSDRFSAERTGGSVSTLTIQRTQQEDSAVYLCASSLVSSSYEQYFGPGTRLTVT.

This clonotype was observed at least ten times. The chain joins TRBV5-1 to TRBJ2-1, with no clear D. Trimming removed 0 bases at V and 6 bases at J, with 7 bases between. The CDR3 length is 13 residues. Germline assignment: CDR1 SGHRS and CDR2 YFSETQ. The CDR3 region has the DNA TGCGCCAGCAGCTTGGTTGTTAGCAATGAGCAGTTCTTC. Its protein product is CASSLVVSNEQFF.

This clonotype came up many times. The chain combines TRBV28 with TRBJ2-3; TRBD2 is a possible D gene (5 bases). This CDR3 region has 16 residues. Germline-derived CDR1 and CDR2 are MDHEN and SYDVKM. V was pared by 6 bases and J by 0 bases, with 16 bases between. The CDR3 loop is CASRSSKEASTDTQYF. The CDR3 coding sequence is TGTGCCAGCAGGTCCTCGAAGGAGGCAAGCACAGATACGCAGTATTTT.